One and the same sample provided the 24 T cell receptor beta chains below, sequenced in a study of blood T cells in healthy people across ages. Next came a second PCR, run for about 6 to 11 cycles, which used a sample-barcoded 5' primer along with a J-beta primer mix. TCRdb fed the 5' RACE reads into MiXCR, producing one record per CDR3 protein. The repertoire holds almost 1 million distinct CDR3 sequences, with roughly half as singletons. Sequencing was done on a sample of blood. The receptors come from a woman in her sixties in good health.

The chain carries TRBV6-5 and TRBJ2-7; TRBD2 is a possible D gene (5 bases). Germline V gene data show CDR1 as MNHEY and CDR2 as SVGAGI. The CDR3 has 18 amino acids. V dropped 0 bases and J dropped 5 bases, with 23 bases sitting between them. CDR3 nucleotides: TGTGCCAGCAGTTACTCGACCCCTCAGTCGGGAATTGTCGACGAGCAGTACTTC. Protein: CASSYSTPQSGIVDEQYF.

The J gene is TRBJ1-2, the V gene TRBV5-1; 7 nucleotides match TRBD1. CDR3 length equals 15 residues. With V trimmed by 2 bases and J by 6 bases, 10 bases remained unmatched. Germline lookup yields CDR1 SGHRS and CDR2 YFSETQ. CDR3 DNA sequence: TGCGCCAGCAGCTTTAGGGACAGCCTCGGGGATGGCTACACCTTC. Its translation is CASSFRDSLGDGYTF.

V is TRBV5-1 and J is TRBJ1-4, with unresolved D. The germline gives CDR1 SGHRS, CDR2 YFSETQ. Trimming pared 4 bases from V and 8 bases from J, leaving 15 bases between. The CDR3 sequence is 14 residues long. The CDR3 region is CASSPRLDGEKLFF. CDR3 nucleotides: TGCGCCAGCAGCCCCCGGTTGGACGGGGAAAAACTGTTTTTT.

The chain couples TRBV20-1 to TRBJ2-7; no firm D call. The CDR3 consists of 13 residues. CDR1 and CDR2 (germline): DFQATT, SNEGSKA (reference sequence). V was trimmed by 5 bases and J by 0 bases, leaving 11 bases between them. The chain's CDR3 is CSALGPTSYEQYF. The CDR3 DNA follows: TGCAGTGCTTTGGGTCCAACCTCCTACGAGCAGTACTTC.

A word on this clonotype: The junction does not match germline at one end; this may be a read error. The chain is built from TRBV5-1 and TRBJ2-1; no clear D. CDR1 is SGHRS and CDR2 is YFSETQ in the germline V gene. The CDR3 is 13 amino acids. In nucleotides, the CDR3 is TGCGCCAGCAGCTTGGCCGTTGATAATGAGGAGTTCTTC. It encodes CASSLAVDNEEFF.

DNA for the CDR3: TGTGCCAGCAGTACCCCGACAGGGGGCGGGTATGGCTACACCTTC. Protein product: CASSTPTGGGYGYTF. V is TRBV28 and J is TRBJ1-2; TRBD1 matches at 10 bases. This CDR3 has 15 residues. V shed 5 bases, J shed 5 bases, and the junction held 8 bases outside the gene matches. Germline CDR1 is MDHEN and CDR2 is SYDVKM.

The J gene is TRBJ2-5, the V gene TRBV14, with 9 positions matching TRBD2. CDR3 length: 14 amino acids. Looked up from germline, CDR1 is SGHDN and CDR2 is FVKESK. V trimming: 0 bases; J trimming: 4 bases; junction bases outside the gene matches: 0. This CDR3 reads CASSQELAGETQYF. The CDR3 DNA sequence: TGTGCCAGCAGCCAAGAACTAGCGGGAGAGACCCAGTACTTC.

The genes are TRBV6-2 or TRBV6-3 and TRBJ2-2; TRBD2 agrees at 9 bases. This CDR3 contains 18 residues. Germline V gene data show CDR1 as MNHEY and CDR2 as SVGEGT. Losses at the gene ends were 2 bases for V and 2 bases for J; bases not matched to a gene: 9. The CDR3 reads CASSYEWASGINTGELFF. CDR3 sequence (DNA): TGTGCCAGCAGTTACGAGTGGGCTAGCGGGATTAACACCGGGGAGCTGTTTTTT.

This chain connects TRBV25-1 to TRBJ2-5; D ambiguous. Germline V gene data show CDR1 as MGHDK and CDR2 as SYGVNS. This CDR3 is 13 amino acids long. V was shortened by 4 bases and J by 5 bases, with 11 bases between the two germline ends. The CDR3 spells CASSGSEMETQYF. CDR3 bases: TGTGCCAGCAGTGGTTCGGAGATGGAGACCCAGTACTTC. Full variable domain (rest looked up from reference TRBV25-1 and TRBJ2-5): EADIYQTPRYLVIGTGKKITLECSQTMGHDKMYWYQQDPGMELHLIHYSYGVNSTEKGDLSSESTVSRIRTEHFPLTLESARPSHTSQYLCASSGSEMETQYFGPGTRLLVL.

This sequence joins TRBV5-1 and TRBJ2-7; 14 bases match TRBD2. CDR1 and CDR2 (germline): SGHRS, YFSETQ. This CDR3 has 15 amino acids. V dropped 6 bases and J dropped 5; count of bases not matched to a gene: 7. The CDR3 DNA sequence: TGCGCCAGCACGGGACTAGCGGGAGTCGACAACGAGCAGTACTTC. This translates into CASTGLAGVDNEQYF.

The chain links TRBV27 to TRBJ1-2; D not resolved. This CDR3 region has 13 residues. Trimming left V 3 bases short and J 1 base short, with 6 bases between. Germline V gives CDR1 MNHEY, CDR2 SMNVEV (reference sequence). In DNA form, the CDR3 reads TGTGCCAGCAGTTTTAGTAGTAACTATGGCTACACCTTC. Protein: CASSFSSNYGYTF.

The chain links TRBV20-1 to TRBJ2-5; 12 bases line up with TRBD2. After removal of 6 bases from V and 2 bases from J, the junction contained 4 bases not matched to a gene. CDR3 length: 14 amino acids. CDR1 and CDR2 (germline): DFQATT, SNEGSKA (reference sequence). CDR3: CSARTSGEQETQYF. DNA of the CDR3: TGCAGTGCAAGGACTAGCGGGGAACAAGAGACCCAGTACTTC.

The sample holds many counts of this clonotype. At one end the junction does not follow the germline gene, possibly because of a read error. The J gene is TRBJ2-5, the V gene TRBV5-1; 7 positions match TRBD2. The germline V gene encodes CDR1 SGHRS and CDR2 YFSETQ. The CDR3 is made up of 14 amino acids. CDR3 residues: CASSLGLAVETQYF. In DNA, the CDR3 is TGTGCCAGCAGCTTGGGGCTAGCGGTTGAGACCCAGTACTTC. The variable domain in full, completed from reference TRBV5-1 and TRBJ2-5, reads KAGVTQTPRYLIKTRGQQVTLSCSPISGHRSVSWYQQTPGQGLQFLFEYFSETQRNKGNFPGRFSGRQFSNSRSEMNVSTLELGDSALYLCASSLGLAVETQYFGPGTRLLVL.

This chain links TRBV11-2 with TRBJ2-5; TRBD1 might be the D (5 bases). The germline gives CDR1 SGHAT, CDR2 FQNNGV. The CDR3 loop spans 15 amino acids. Trimming took off 1 base at V and 4 bases at J, with 13 bases between the two ends. The CDR3 coding sequence is TGTGCCAGCAGCTTAGTAGGGGTTAATTCAGAGACCCAGTACTTC. It codes for CASSLVGVNSETQYF. The full variable domain, rest sourced from reference TRBV11-2 and TRBJ2-5, is EAGVAQSPRYKIIEKRQSVAFWCNPISGHATLYWYQQILGQGPKLLIQFQNNGVVDDSQLPKDRFSAERLKGVDSTLKIQPAKLEDSAVYLCASSLVGVNSETQYFGPGTRLLVL.

This clonotype has at least ten counts. The rearrangement links TRBV11-2 to TRBJ2-1, with D possibly being TRBD2 (6 bases). V was shortened by 4 bases and J by 4 bases, with 14 bases between the two germline ends. Germline values: CDR1 SGHAT, CDR2 FQNNGV. The CDR3 spans 15 residues. CDR3 sequence (DNA): TGTGCCAGCAGCTCCCTAGCGTCAGGGTACAATGAGCAGTTCTTC. It specifies CASSSLASGYNEQFF.

The J gene is TRBJ2-1, the V gene TRBV20-1; tentatively, D is TRBD2 (6 bases). The CDR3 spans 15 residues. Trimming took 5 bases from V and 2 from J, leaving 16 bases between them. The germline gives CDR1 DFQATT, CDR2 SNEGSKA (reference sequence). CDR3 nucleotides: TGCAGTGCTCGCTCTGGAGGGGCGGCCTACAATGAGCAGTTCTTC. It codes for CSARSGGAAYNEQFF.

For this clonotype: A read error may be the cause here, since a much bigger clone is one base away. V and J are TRBV6-2 or TRBV6-3 and TRBJ2-5, with 8 positions matching TRBD1. CDR1 is MNHEY, CDR2 SVGEGT, per germline. The CDR3 extends over 14 amino acids. The CDR3 DNA sequence: TGTGCCTGCAGTGGACAGGGTTTTGTAGAGACCCAGTACTTC. The encoded protein is CACSGQGFVETQYF.

This clonotype was counted a few times. The V gene is TRBV7-2, the J gene TRBJ2-3; the D gene is possibly TRBD2 (5 bases). Trimming shortened V by 3 bases and J by 4 bases, and 14 bases separated the two germline ends. This CDR3 is 15 amino acids long. The V gene's germline CDR1 is SGHTA and CDR2 FQGNSA. CDR3 DNA sequence: TGTGCCAGCAGCTTGATGCAGACTAACCCAGATACGCAGTATTTT. Its translation is CASSLMQTNPDTQYF.

The V gene is TRBV28, the J gene TRBJ2-5; D not resolved. The CDR3 runs to 13 residues. The V gene's germline CDR1 is MDHEN and CDR2 SYDVKM. The germline V and J ends were trimmed by 6 bases and 0 bases, with 8 bases remaining between them. Here the CDR3 DNA reads TGTGCCAGCAGGCCCCAGTACCAAGAGACCCAGTACTTC. It yields the protein CASRPQYQETQYF.

This clonotype was detected only a few times. The chain carries TRBV4-1 and TRBJ1-2; no clear D gene. CDR1 is MGHRA and CDR2 is YSYEKL in the germline V gene. Trimming stripped 0 bases from V and 1 base from J, with 9 bases between. The CDR3 extends over 15 amino acids. CDR3 in amino acids: CASSQDPYNNYGYTF. In DNA, the CDR3 is TGCGCCAGCAGCCAAGATCCCTACAATAACTATGGCTACACCTTC.

This clonotype occurred many times. This chain uses TRBV6-2 or TRBV6-3 with TRBJ2-5; possible D gene TRBD1, 6 bases. The germline V gene encodes CDR1 MNHEY and CDR2 SVGEGT. This CDR3 spans 13 amino acids. Trimming left V 4 bases short and J 3 bases short, with 9 bases between. The CDR3: CASSFAGEETQYF. In DNA form, the CDR3 reads TGTGCCAGCAGTTTCGCAGGGGAAGAGACCCAGTACTTC.

V and J are TRBV7-6 and TRBJ2-1; D is unclear. Germline assignment: CDR1 SGHVS and CDR2 FNYEAQ. The CDR3 sequence is 11 residues long. With 5 bases removed from V and 12 bases from J, the gap between germline ends came to 11 bases. CDR3 protein: CASSGREVQFF. CDR3 nucleotides: TGTGCCAGCAGCGGTAGAGAGGTGCAGTTCTTC.

This clonotype was recorded a few times. V usage is TRBV6-2 or TRBV6-3 and J usage is TRBJ2-4; D gene ambiguous. The germline V and J ends were trimmed by 0 bases and 12 bases, with 18 bases remaining between them. The CDR3 covers 15 residues. The germline V gene has CDR1 MNHEY and CDR2 SVGEGT. CDR3 region: CASSYSSESQETQYF. CDR3 sequence (DNA): TGTGCCAGCAGTTACTCCTCCGAATCTCAAGAGACTCAGTACTTC.

The V and J genes are TRBV4-3 and TRBJ1-5; tentative D call: TRBD1 (5 bases). The V gene's germline CDR1 is LGHNA and CDR2 YSLEER. The V and J ends lost 3 bases and 5 bases respectively, with 8 bases between them. The CDR3 runs 13 residues. In DNA, the CDR3 is TGCGCCAGCAGCCATGGGACCGATCAGCCCCAGCATTTT. Residues: CASSHGTDQPQHF.